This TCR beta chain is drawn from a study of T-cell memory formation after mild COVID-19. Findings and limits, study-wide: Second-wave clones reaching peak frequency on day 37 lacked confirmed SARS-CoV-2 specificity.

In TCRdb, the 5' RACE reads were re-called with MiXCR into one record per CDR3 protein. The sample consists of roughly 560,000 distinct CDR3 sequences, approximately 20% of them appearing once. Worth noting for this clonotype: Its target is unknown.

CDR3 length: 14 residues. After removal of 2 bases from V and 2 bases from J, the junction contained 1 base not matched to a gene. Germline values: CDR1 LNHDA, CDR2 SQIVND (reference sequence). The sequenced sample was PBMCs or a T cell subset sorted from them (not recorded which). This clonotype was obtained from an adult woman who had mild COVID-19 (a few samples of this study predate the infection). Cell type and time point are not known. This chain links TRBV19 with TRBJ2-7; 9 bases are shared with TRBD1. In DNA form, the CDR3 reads TGTGCCAGTAGTATAAGACAGGGGGCCTACGAGCAGTACTTC. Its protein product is CASSIRQGAYEQYF.